Following are 21 T cell receptor beta chains from one sample sequenced in a study of a mutant IDH1 vaccine in newly diagnosed glioma. Their antigens remain unidentified. This table comes from immunoSEQ multiplex PCR, and its TCRdb copy is limited to in-frame clones, with some not included. This sample has roughly 64,000 clones, with 74% found just once. Time point reported: week 35, safety follow-up. Mutant IDH1 20-mer peptide, at 300 ug, made up each vaccine dose, with topical imiquimod. The sample consisted of PBMCs, taken from a glioma patient whose treatment included an IDH1 peptide vaccine. The receptors were gathered from a man aged 45-65 years with glioma.

The rearrangement links TRBV7-2 to TRBJ2-3; D remains unclear. V dropped 0 bases and J dropped 2 bases, with 3 bases sitting between them. Germline lookup yields CDR1 SGHTA and CDR2 FQGNSA. The CDR3 is 13 amino acids. The CDR3 region is CASSLANTDTQYF. Written as DNA, the CDR3 is TGTGCCAGCAGCTTAGCTAACACAGATACGCAGTATTTT. The full variable domain, in which reference TRBV7-2 and TRBJ2-3 provide the parts outside the CDR3, is GAGVSQSPSNKVTEKGKDVELRCDPISGHTALYWYRQSLGQGLEFLIYFQGNSAPDKSGLPSDRFSAERTGGSVSTLTIQRTQQEDSAVYLCASSLANTDTQYFGPGTRLTVL.

The rearrangement joins TRBV5-6 to TRBJ2-2; 8 nucleotides align to TRBD1. The ends lost 3 bases at V and 4 bases at J; junction bases unmatched: 14. Germline CDR1 and CDR2: SGHDT and YYEEEE. The CDR3 runs to 18 residues. The CDR3 sequence: CASSSGVAGGLFTGELFF. CDR3 nucleotide sequence: TGTGCCAGCAGCTCGGGGGTGGCAGGGGGCTTGTTCACCGGGGAGCTGTTTTTT.

This clone was counted only a few times. CDR3 DNA: TGTGCCAGCAGCTTAGGGACAGACTACTGGGGGAGCAATCAGCCCCAGCATTTT. Its protein product is CASSLGTDYWGSNQPQHF. V and J are TRBV7-8 and TRBJ1-5; D is perhaps TRBD1 (6 bases). CDR1 is SGHVS, CDR2 FQNEAQ, per germline. This CDR3 has 18 amino acids. V was trimmed by 1 base and J by 1 base, leaving 17 bases between them. Looking up the rest from reference TRBV7-8 and TRBJ1-5 gives the full variable domain: GAGVSQSPRYKVAKRGQDVALRCDPISGHVSLFWYQQALGQGPEFLTYFQNEAQLDKSGLPSDRFFAERPEGSVSTLKIQRTQQEDSAVYLCASSLGTDYWGSNQPQHFGDGTRLSIL.

Comments on this clone: Other DNA sequences in this specimen translate into the identical CDR3. V gene TRBV2 combines with J gene TRBJ2-3, with TRBD1 identical over 9 bases. Germline assignment: CDR1 SNHLY and CDR2 FYNNEI. The V and J ends lost 3 bases and 1 base, in that order; junction bases with no gene match: 2. The CDR3 covers 15 residues. The DNA of the CDR3 is TGTGCCAGCAGTGAGGGGGACAGGGGCACAGATACGCAGTATTTT. Its protein is CASSEGDRGTDTQYF. The full variable domain, in which reference TRBV2 and TRBJ2-3 provide the parts outside the CDR3, is EPEVTQTPSHQVTQMGQEVILRCVPISNHLYFYWYRQILGQKVEFLVSFYNNEISEKSEIFDDQFSVERPDGSNFTLKIRSTKLEDSAMYFCASSEGDRGTDTQYFGPGTRLTVL.

The chain joins TRBV27 to TRBJ2-3; TRBD2 is a possible D gene (6 bases). Looked up from germline, CDR1 is MNHEY and CDR2 is SMNVEV (reference sequence). The CDR3 is 15 residues long. With 2 bases removed from V and 3 bases from J, the gap between germline ends came to 12 bases. CDR3 coding DNA: TGTGCCAGCAGTTTAGCGGGGTACGGGACAGATACGCAGTATTTT. Its protein is CASSLAGYGTDTQYF.

This chain connects TRBV19 to TRBJ2-1; D possibly uses TRBD1 or TRBD2 (6 bases each). Between the trimmed V and J ends, which lost 9 bases and 10 bases, there was a span of 16 bases. Per the germline V gene, CDR1 is LNHDA and CDR2 is SQIVND (reference sequence). The CDR3 is 12 amino acids. The CDR3 reads CASGRGEDEQFF. CDR3 in DNA: TGTGCCAGCGGTAGGGGGGAGGACGAGCAGTTCTTC.

The chain joins TRBV4-1 to TRBJ1-2, with D tentatively TRBD1 (5 bases). This CDR3 has 13 amino acids. The germline gives CDR1 MGHRA, CDR2 YSYEKL. Trimming stripped 4 bases from V and 10 bases from J, with 16 bases between. CDR3 sequence reads: CASSPSGLLYYTF. The CDR3, as DNA: TGCGCCAGCAGCCCGTCGGGACTTTTGTACTACACCTTC.

In this sample, this clone turned up once. The chain couples TRBV6-5 to TRBJ1-1; TRBD1 is a possible D gene (6 bases). Germline V lookup: CDR1 MNHEY, CDR2 SVGAGI. The V gene lost 7 bases and the J gene lost 1 base, with 13 bases spanning the gap. This CDR3 region has 14 residues. The CDR3 protein is CASNHQGRNTEAFF. The CDR3, as DNA: TGTGCCAGCAACCACCAGGGGAGGAACACTGAAGCTTTCTTT.

V usage is TRBV29-1 and J usage is TRBJ2-7; D possibly corresponds to TRBD2 (5 bases). Germline V gives CDR1 SQVTM, CDR2 ANQGSEA. The CDR3 totals 11 residues. V dropped 6 bases and J dropped 7 bases, with 13 bases sitting between them. Here the CDR3 reads CSVLDTKEQYF. As DNA, the CDR3 is TGCAGCGTACTAGACACTAAAGAGCAGTACTTC.

The chain uses TRBV6-5 and TRBJ1-5; D not certain. CDR1 and CDR2 from the germline V gene are MNHEY and SVGAGI. CDR3 length: 15 residues. Trimming removed 7 bases at V and 0 bases at J, with 13 bases between. DNA of the CDR3: TGTGCCAGCAATCTTCGGAAGGATAGCAATCAGCCCCAGCATTTT. Translation gives CASNLRKDSNQPQHF.

This clone was recorded only once. The CDR3 DNA reads as TGTGCCAGTAGTCGGGACAACTTAGGAACCGGGGAGCTGTTTTTT. Translating it yields CASSRDNLGTGELFF. The V call is TRBV19, the J call TRBJ2-2; possibly TRBD1 for D (6 bases). The germline CDR1 and CDR2 sequences are LNHDA and SQIVND (reference sequence). The CDR3 covers 15 residues. V lost 5 bases and J 5 bases, leaving 15 bases between the germline ends.

The table lists this clone with a few counts. This sequence joins TRBV28 and TRBJ1-5, with D hard to call. The CDR3 sequence is 14 residues long. Germline values: CDR1 MDHEN, CDR2 SYDVKM. V lost 3 bases to trimming and J lost 2 bases, with 8 bases between them. CDR3 in DNA: TGTGCCAGCAGTTTTGGGCAGGGCAATCAGCCCCAGCATTTT. This encodes CASSFGQGNQPQHF.

This clone has only one observation. The chain carries TRBV15 and TRBJ1-5; 7 bases align to TRBD1. The CDR3 extends over 15 amino acids. V lost 3 bases, J lost 4 bases, and 6 bases stayed unmatched. Germline values: CDR1 LNHNV, CDR2 YYDKDF (reference sequence). CDR3 in amino acids: CATSRPRQGNQPQHF. CDR3 DNA sequence: TGTGCCACCAGCAGGCCGAGACAGGGAAATCAGCCCCAGCATTTT.

CDR3 bases: TGTGCCAGCAGCCCGCAGAGGGCAACTAATGAAAAACTGTTTTTT. Translation gives CASSPQRATNEKLFF. The V and J genes are TRBV7-9 and TRBJ1-4; D not certain. V was shortened by 5 bases and J by 0 bases, with 10 bases between the two germline ends. Germline V gives CDR1 SEHNR, CDR2 FQNEAQ (reference sequence). The CDR3 is 15 amino acids.

This clone came up once. This chain uses TRBV5-1 with TRBJ1-1; D is unresolved. The CDR3 contains 14 residues. Trimming cost V 0 bases and J 8 bases, with 14 bases left between them. Looked up from germline, CDR1 is SGHRS and CDR2 is YFSETQ. The CDR3 is CASSLASRDTEAFF. As DNA, the CDR3 is TGCGCCAGCAGCTTGGCCTCGAGGGATACCGAAGCTTTCTTT.

The V gene is TRBV6-1, the J gene TRBJ1-2, with unresolved D. CDR1 and CDR2 (germline): MNHNS, SASEGT. The CDR3 has 15 amino acids. V was shortened by 0 bases and J by 4 bases, with 12 bases between the two germline ends. The CDR3 loop reads CASSEASRPGYGYTF. In DNA, the CDR3 is TGTGCCAGCAGTGAAGCTTCCCGGCCTGGCTATGGCTACACCTTC.

This clone was detected only a few times. The CDR3 loop reads CATSRDRDTDNEQFF. CDR3 sequence (DNA): TGTGCCACCAGCAGAGATAGGGACACGGACAATGAGCAGTTCTTC. The chain links TRBV15 to TRBJ2-1; weak D call: TRBD1 (6 bases). V lost 0 bases and J lost 5, with 11 bases in between. Germline values: CDR1 LNHNV, CDR2 YYDKDF (reference sequence). The CDR3 sequence is 15 residues long.

The chain combines TRBV10-3 with TRBJ2-5; TRBD2 matches at 11 bases. The V gene's germline CDR1 is ENHRY and CDR2 SYGVKD. Trimming at V came to 6 bases and at J to 0 bases, leaving 3 bases not matched to a gene. CDR3 length: 15 amino acids. The CDR3 nucleotides read TGTGCCATCAGCCCTAGCGGGGGGAACCAAGAGACCCAGTACTTC. It translates to CAISPSGGNQETQYF.

The chain carries TRBV7-8 and TRBJ2-7, with D maybe TRBD2 (5 bases). Trimming left V 3 bases short and J 4 bases short, with 13 bases between. The CDR3 is made up of 14 amino acids. CDR1 and CDR2 (germline): SGHVS, FQNEAQ. This CDR3 is CASSFRTDLYEQYF. The CDR3, as DNA: TGTGCCAGCAGCTTTCGGACTGACCTTTACGAGCAGTACTTC. The entire variable domain, with the rest obtained from reference TRBV7-8 and TRBJ2-7, is as follows: GAGVSQSPRYKVAKRGQDVALRCDPISGHVSLFWYQQALGQGPEFLTYFQNEAQLDKSGLPSDRFFAERPEGSVSTLKIQRTQQEDSAVYLCASSFRTDLYEQYFGPGTRLTVT.

This clone was found a few times. V and J are TRBV10-3 and TRBJ1-1; no clear D. Trimming pared 3 bases from V and 0 bases from J, leaving 14 bases between. In germline, CDR1 is ENHRY, CDR2 SYGVKD. This CDR3 is 16 amino acids long. In nucleotides, the CDR3 is TGTGCCATCAGTGAATATGGGAATTCGATGAACACTGAAGCTTTCTTT. Its protein product is CAISEYGNSMNTEAFF.

This chain connects TRBV4-1 to TRBJ1-6, with D maybe TRBD1 (5 bases). V lost 4 bases to trimming and J lost 6 bases, with 10 bases between them. This CDR3 contains 14 residues. CDR1 MGHRA and CDR2 YSYEKL come from the germline V gene. The CDR3 reads CASSLKGSNSPLHF. CDR3 nucleotides: TGCGCCAGCAGCCTTAAGGGGTCTAATTCACCCCTCCACTTT.